This T cell receptor (beta chain) comes out of a study of T cell repertoires in cytomegalovirus infection. This clonotype was counted only a few times. Its target is unknown. TCRdb passed the reads through MiXCR, listing each CDR3 protein once. The table has fewer than 850,000 distinct CDR3 sequences, about 27% seen once. The source of this sequence is a human donor in good health (CMV status not recorded). Some clones in this sample may be carry-over from other donors' samples. This specimen consisted of cultured CD8+ T cells from PBMCs, obtained from culture after CMV antigen stimulation.

The CDR3 spells CASSRGGKGAFF. The DNA for the CDR3 is TGTGCCAGCAGCCGAGGGGGCAAGGGAGCTTTCTTT. This sequence joins TRBV12-3 or TRBV12-4 and TRBJ1-1, with TRBD1 matching 7 bases. The CDR3 sequence is 12 residues long. The ends lost 6 bases at V and 10 bases at J; junction bases unmatched: 8.